One and the same sample provided the 19 T cell receptor beta chains below, sequenced in a study of blood T cell repertoires in COVID-19. This table comes from immunoSEQ multiplex PCR, and its TCRdb copy is limited to in-frame clones, with some not included. This sample has fewer than 400,000 clones; 80% to 90% occur once, and the top ten carry around 8.9%. The specimen was PBMCs or T cells enriched from blood (not recorded which). The receptors originated from a woman between 18 and 29 years old who had recovered from COVID-19.

The rearrangement joins TRBV10-1 to TRBJ2-3; 10 bases are shared with TRBD2. The CDR3 runs 15 residues. Trimming removed 4 bases from V and 4 bases from J; junction bases left unmatched: 5. Germline values: CDR1 WNHNN, CDR2 SYGVQD (reference sequence). CDR3: CASSAERGGADTQYF. The DNA for the CDR3 is TGCGCCAGCAGTGCCGAGCGGGGGGGCGCAGATACGCAGTATTTT.

The chain employs TRBV7-9 and TRBJ2-1; D remains ambiguous. The germline V gene has CDR1 SEHNR and CDR2 FQNEAQ (reference sequence). Trimming took off 3 bases at V and 1 base at J, with 16 bases between the two ends. The CDR3 covers 17 residues. CDR3 bases: TGTGCCAGCAGCTTGCTCTCTCAGTCGGGTTCCTACAATGAGCAGTTCTTC. It is translated as CASSLLSQSGSYNEQFF.

The V and J genes are TRBV3-1 (or the pseudogene TRBV3-2) and TRBJ1-2; no reliable D call. The CDR3 length is 13 residues. The V and J ends lost 0 bases and 4 bases respectively, with 6 bases between them. Germline V gene sequence: CDR1 LGHDT, CDR2 YNNKEL (reference sequence). In nucleotides, the CDR3 is TGTGCCAGCAGCCAAGAACGGAGCTATGGCTACACCTTC. Encoded protein: CASSQERSYGYTF.

This clone has more than one count but fewer than ten. The chain is built from TRBV2 and TRBJ1-1; 8 bases match TRBD1. The length of the CDR3 is 15 residues. CDR1 is SNHLY, CDR2 FYNNEI, per germline. V trimming: 7 bases; J trimming: 0 bases; junction bases outside the gene matches: 7. The CDR3 coding sequence is TGTGCCAGCACCTCGCAGGGGGCGTTGAACACTGAAGCTTTCTTT. It is translated as CASTSQGALNTEAFF.

The J gene is TRBJ2-7, the V gene TRBV7-2, with D tentatively TRBD1 (6 bases). The CDR3 extends over 15 amino acids. The germline V and J ends were trimmed by 2 bases and 4 bases, with 15 bases remaining between them. Germline values: CDR1 SGHTA, CDR2 FQGNSA. CDR3 nucleotides: TGTGCCAGCAGCTTAACTCAGGGGCCCGTATACGAGCAGTACTTC. Its translation: CASSLTQGPVYEQYF.

The rearrangement uses TRBV9 and TRBJ2-1, with a tentative D call TRBD2 (6 bases). Per germline, CDR1 SGDLS and CDR2 YYNGEE. The CDR3 has 14 amino acids. The V gene lost 7 bases and the J gene lost 4 bases, with 15 bases spanning the gap. As DNA, the CDR3 is TGTGCCAGCGGTCTCGGAGGGTTTTACAATGAGCAGTTCTTC. This encodes CASGLGGFYNEQFF. Combining the CDR3 with reference TRBV9 and TRBJ2-1 gives the whole variable domain DSGVTQTPKHLITATGQRVTLRCSPRSGDLSVYWYQQSLDQGLQFLIQYYNGEERAKGNILERFSAQQFPDLHSELNLSSLELGDSALYFCASGLGGFYNEQFFGPGTRLTVL.

This clone was counted once. This CDR3 is CASSLGGEYEQYF. Written as DNA, the CDR3 is TGTGCCAGCAGCTTAGGGGGGGAGTACGAGCAGTACTTC. V and J are TRBV7-9 and TRBJ2-7; TRBD2 is a possible D gene (6 bases). V lost 1 base to trimming and J lost 4 bases, with 8 bases between them. Germline CDR1 is SEHNR and CDR2 is FQNEAQ (reference sequence). The CDR3 runs to 13 residues. The variable domain in full, with the rest retrieved from reference TRBV7-9 and TRBJ2-7, is DTGVSQNPRHKITKRGQNVTFRCDPISEHNRLYWYRQTLGQGPEFLTYFQNEAQLEKSRLLSDRFSAERPKGSFSTLEIQRTEQGDSAMYLCASSLGGEYEQYFGPGTRLTVT.

The chain links TRBV27 to TRBJ2-7, with D possibly matching TRBD1 (7 bases). Germline V gives CDR1 MNHEY, CDR2 SMNVEV (reference sequence). The germline V and J ends were trimmed by 4 bases and 6 bases, with 16 bases remaining between them. The CDR3 runs to 14 residues. CDR3 sequence (DNA): TGTGCCAGCAGTTGGGGGGTCCAGGGGGGCGAGCAGTACTTC. Translated, it gives CASSWGVQGGEQYF.

The rearrangement links TRBV7-9 to TRBJ2-7, with TRBD2 as a possible D gene (7 bases). This CDR3 is built from 14 residues. V was shortened by 6 bases and J by 4 bases, with 16 bases between the two germline ends. The germline V gene encodes CDR1 SEHNR and CDR2 FQNEAQ (reference sequence). CDR3 in amino acids: CASSPSGGEYEQYF. CDR3 DNA sequence: TGTGCCAGCAGTCCCTCGGGGGGCGAATACGAGCAGTACTTC.

The chain recombines TRBV15 with TRBJ1-5; tentatively, D is TRBD1 (6 bases). Germline CDR1 and CDR2: LNHNV and YYDKDF (reference sequence). CDR3 size: 18 residues. V was pared by 5 bases and J by 2 bases, with 22 bases between. The DNA for the CDR3 is TGTGCCACCAGCCCGACAGGTGGGGCATATACGGGCAATCAGCCCCAGCATTTT. It encodes CATSPTGGAYTGNQPQHF.

The rearrangement uses TRBV18 and TRBJ1-1, with 8 nucleotides matching TRBD1. J was trimmed by 3 bases and V by 2 bases; bases with no gene match: 5. This CDR3 has 15 residues. Germline CDR1 is KGHSH and CDR2 is LQKENI. The CDR3 spells CASSPSPDRDTEAFF. In nucleotides, the CDR3 is TGTGCCAGCTCACCAAGCCCGGACAGGGACACTGAAGCTTTCTTT.

The gene calls are TRBV6-6 and TRBJ2-7; perhaps TRBD1 as D (6 bases). The V end lost 5 bases, the J end lost 0 bases, and 32 bases lay between the germline ends. There are 21 residues in the CDR3. CDR1 MNHNY and CDR2 SVGAGI come from the germline V gene (reference sequence). The CDR3 nucleotides read TGTGCCAGCAGTCCCTCTCGGGCAGGGGATTGGGCTGGGCAACACTCCTACGAGCAGTACTTC. Protein sequence: CASSPSRAGDWAGQHSYEQYF.

The chain is built from TRBV7-3 and TRBJ2-1, with 7 bases fitting TRBD1. CDR1 is SGHTA, CDR2 FQGTGA, per germline. V gave up 3 bases and J gave up 0 bases; unmatched junction bases: 2. CDR3 size: 15 residues. CDR3 protein: CASSLDRSSYNEQFF. The DNA of the CDR3 is TGTGCCAGCAGCTTGGACAGGAGCTCCTACAATGAGCAGTTCTTC.

The gene calls are TRBV19 and TRBJ2-7; D perhaps matches TRBD2 (5 bases). CDR1 LNHDA and CDR2 SQIVND come from the germline V gene (reference sequence). V gave up 0 bases and J gave up 4 bases, with 10 bases separating them. CDR3 length: 14 residues. Written as DNA, the CDR3 is TGTGCCAGTAGTATAGATCAATCGGGATACGAGCAGTACTTC. Translated: CASSIDQSGYEQYF.

This chain links TRBV5-1 with TRBJ2-7; 8 bases align to TRBD1. The CDR3 covers 14 residues. With 0 bases clipped from V and 5 bases from J, the junction kept 4 bases outside the gene matches. Germline V gene sequence: CDR1 SGHRS, CDR2 YFSETQ. The CDR3 sequence: CASSLGGQVHEQYF. The CDR3 bases are TGCGCCAGCAGCTTGGGGGGACAGGTCCACGAGCAGTACTTC.

The V call is TRBV15, the J call TRBJ1-1; D gene ambiguous. Germline values: CDR1 LNHNV, CDR2 YYDKDF (reference sequence). The CDR3 contains 14 residues. V was pared by 5 bases and J by 1 base, with 11 bases between. The CDR3 nucleotides are TGTGCCACCAGCCTACGTTCAGGGAACACTGAAGCTTTCTTT. Residues: CATSLRSGNTEAFF.

The V and J genes are TRBV4-1 and TRBJ2-7; 8 nucleotides line up with TRBD1. V gave up 4 bases and J gave up 3 bases; unmatched junction bases: 5. The CDR3 is 14 amino acids. The germline gives CDR1 MGHRA, CDR2 YSYEKL. The CDR3 DNA sequence: TGCGCCAGCAGCCGGGGGACAGGAGACTACGAGCAGTACTTC. Protein sequence: CASSRGTGDYEQYF.

The chain has TRBV5-1 and TRBJ2-1; 15 positions match TRBD2. CDR3 length: 18 amino acids. With V trimmed by 4 bases and J by 0 bases, 5 bases remained unmatched. Per germline, CDR1 SGHRS and CDR2 YFSETQ. CDR3 residues: CASSRGLAGGSSYNEQFF. As DNA, the CDR3 is TGCGCCAGCAGCAGGGGACTAGCGGGAGGATCCTCCTACAATGAGCAGTTCTTC.

The chain combines TRBV20-1 with TRBJ1-2; D not certain. The CDR3 is made up of 14 amino acids. Germline CDR1 and CDR2: DFQATT and SNEGSKA (reference sequence). The V gene lost 3 bases and the J gene lost 4 bases, with 15 bases spanning the gap. Written as DNA, the CDR3 is TGCAGTGCTAGTTTCTGGCGGGAGGCCTATGGCTACACCTTC. This translates into CSASFWREAYGYTF.